The 19 T cell receptor beta chains given below trace back to one sample, sequenced in a study of OX40 agonist ivuxolimab in advanced cancers. Clones were read by immunoSEQ multiplex PCR, and TCRdb kept only the in-frame ones, dropping some. The repertoire has tens of thousands of clones, roughly 90% of them found once; the top ten carry around 2.6%. The sequencing used CD4+ or CD8+ T cells sorted from blood, collected in a trial of the OX40 agonist ivuxolimab. The receptors were sampled from an adult with an advanced solid tumor such as melanoma, head and neck, liver or kidney cancer.

The chain carries TRBV18 and TRBJ2-3; 8 positions agree with TRBD2. The V gene end was trimmed by 0 bases and the J gene end by 6 bases; junction bases not matched to a gene: 8. The CDR3 length is 16 residues. Germline assignment: CDR1 KGHSH and CDR2 LQKENI. The CDR3 DNA follows: TGTGCCAGCTCACCACCCCTGGGCGGGAGGTGGGATACGCAGTATTTT. It encodes CASSPPLGGRWDTQYF.

The gene calls are TRBV5-1 and TRBJ1-2, with D possibly matching TRBD1 (5 bases). The CDR3 totals 14 residues. The V and J ends lost 4 bases and 3 bases respectively, with 13 bases between them. CDR1 is SGHRS and CDR2 is YFSETQ in the germline V gene. The CDR3 nucleotides are TGCGCCAGCAGCAGAAACGGGGGGGACTATGGCTACACCTTC. Amino acids: CASSRNGGDYGYTF.

The V call is TRBV11-2, the J call TRBJ2-4; D ambiguous. The V gene's germline CDR1 is SGHAT and CDR2 FQNNGV. V lost 6 bases, J lost 7 bases, and 10 bases lay in between. CDR3 length equals 12 residues. The CDR3 DNA sequence: TGTGCCAGCAGTCGTAGCTCGAACATTCAGTACTTC. Amino acids: CASSRSSNIQYF.

The chain is built from TRBV5-4 and TRBJ1-2, with 7 positions matching TRBD1. This CDR3 comprises 13 residues. CDR1 is SGHNT, CDR2 YYREEE, per germline (reference sequence). V dropped 4 bases and J dropped 2; count of bases not matched to a gene: 2. Here the CDR3 reads CASSPQGNYGYTF. Written as DNA, the CDR3 is TGTGCCAGCAGCCCACAGGGGAACTATGGCTACACCTTC.

This clone was detected once. This sequence joins TRBV29-1 and TRBJ2-1, with 14 bases fitting TRBD2. CDR3 length: 17 amino acids. Germline V gives CDR1 SQVTM, CDR2 ANQGSEA. J lost 2 bases, V lost 5 bases, and 8 bases had no gene match. CDR3 in amino acids: CSVSGLAGVGTYNEQFF. CDR3 nucleotide sequence: TGCAGCGTTTCGGGACTAGCGGGAGTTGGAACCTACAATGAGCAGTTCTTC.

This chain uses TRBV30 with TRBJ2-7, with 13 bases that match TRBD2. The CDR3 runs to 16 residues. Trimming cost V 2 bases and J 3 bases; bases outside gene matches: 7. Looked up from germline, CDR1 is GTSNPN and CDR2 is SVGIG (reference sequence). The CDR3 DNA reads TGTGCCTGGAGTCCGACTAGCGGGAGGCCCTTCTACGAGCAGTACTTC. Amino acid sequence: CAWSPTSGRPFYEQYF.

This chain uses TRBV28 with TRBJ2-5; TRBD1 matches at 9 bases. The CDR3 consists of 16 residues. Germline trimming cut 4 bases from V and 5 bases from J; bases unmatched to any gene: 11. The germline CDR1 and CDR2 sequences are MDHEN and SYDVKM. CDR3 sequence: CASSSSLTGGGETQYF. The CDR3 DNA reads as TGTGCCAGCAGTTCTTCCCTAACAGGGGGCGGCGAGACCCAGTACTTC.

V gene TRBV4-3 combines with J gene TRBJ2-7, with D uncertain. Germline V gene sequence: CDR1 LGHNA, CDR2 YSLEER. The CDR3 runs 15 residues. The V and J ends lost 4 bases and 4 bases respectively, with 17 bases between them. CDR3 sequence: CASSPRSQVGYEQYF. CDR3 sequence (DNA): TGCGCCAGCAGCCCTAGAAGCCAGGTCGGGTACGAGCAGTACTTC.

The V call is TRBV18, the J call TRBJ2-1; 7 bases are a match to TRBD1. V lost 6 bases, J lost 14 bases, and 7 bases stayed unmatched. CDR3 size: 11 residues. Germline V gene sequence: CDR1 KGHSH, CDR2 LQKENI. CDR3 amino acids: CASSLDRDEFF. DNA of the CDR3: TGTGCCAGCTCCCTCGACAGGGACGAGTTCTTC.

This chain joins TRBV7-9 and TRBJ2-2; 9 nucleotides line up with TRBD2. The CDR3 covers 15 residues. Germline assignment: CDR1 SEHNR and CDR2 FQNEAQ (reference sequence). V was clipped by 5 bases and J by 0 bases; unmatched bases: 1. CDR3 nucleotide sequence: TGTGCCAGCAGCCGACTAGCGGCGAACACCGGGGAGCTGTTTTTT. This gives the protein CASSRLAANTGELFF.

This clone occurred once. The V call is TRBV6-1, the J call TRBJ1-2; 7 positions match TRBD1. The CDR3 has 15 residues. The trim removed 1 base at V and 5 bases at J, leaving 7 bases unmatched. Germline-derived CDR1 and CDR2 are MNHNS and SASEGT. CDR3 sequence (DNA): TGTGCCAGCAGTGAAGTGGACAGGATGAGGTATGGCTACACCTTC. Translating it yields CASSEVDRMRYGYTF.

V and J are TRBV2 and TRBJ2-1; maybe TRBD2 (7 bases). CDR1 is SNHLY, CDR2 FYNNEI, per germline. Trimming shortened V by 8 bases and J by 8 bases, and 16 bases separated the two germline ends. The CDR3 covers 13 residues. The CDR3 region has the DNA TGTGCCAGCTCGCGGGGGCAGGGCTATGAGCAGTTCTTC. Its protein is CASSRGQGYEQFF.

The chain recombines TRBV6-5 with TRBJ2-1, with 8 bases fitting TRBD2. Trimming took 6 bases from V and 6 from J; bases not matched to a gene: 10. The germline V gene encodes CDR1 MNHEY and CDR2 SVGAGI. This CDR3 is 15 amino acids long. The CDR3 sequence: CASSPASGSFNEQFF. The CDR3 DNA sequence: TGTGCCAGCAGCCCAGCGAGCGGGAGCTTCAATGAGCAGTTCTTC.

The J gene is TRBJ2-7, the V gene TRBV6-6, with D possibly TRBD1 on 5 matching bases. Germline CDR1 reads MNHNY; CDR2 reads SVGAGI (reference sequence). Trimming stripped 7 bases from V and 3 bases from J, with 13 bases between. The CDR3 runs to 13 residues. In nucleotides, the CDR3 is TGTGCCAGCACCACCCCGACAGACTACGAGCAGTACTTC. This encodes CASTTPTDYEQYF.

The rearrangement uses TRBV15 and TRBJ2-5; D gene ambiguous. Trimming shortened V by 0 bases and J by 7 bases, and 9 bases separated the two germline ends. Germline-derived CDR1 and CDR2 are LNHNV and YYDKDF (reference sequence). The CDR3 loop spans 13 amino acids. CDR3 in amino acids: CATSRDRRVTQYF. The DNA for the CDR3 is TGTGCCACCAGCAGAGATCGTAGAGTGACCCAGTACTTC.

The CDR3: CASSLHLGGSDTQYF. In DNA form, the CDR3 reads TGTGCCAGCAGCCTCCACCTGGGGGGGTCAGATACGCAGTATTTT. The chain joins TRBV7-9 to TRBJ2-3; 7 bases map to TRBD2. J lost 4 bases, V lost 5 bases, and 9 bases had no gene match. CDR1 SEHNR and CDR2 FQNEAQ come from the germline V gene (reference sequence). The CDR3 covers 15 residues.

The genes are TRBV5-5 and TRBJ2-1; D is unresolved. CDR1 and CDR2 (germline): SGHKS, YYEKEE (reference sequence). The CDR3 loop spans 15 amino acids. Deletions cut 0 bases from V and 4 bases from J, with 11 bases between. The CDR3: CASSLAPHSYNEQFF. The CDR3 DNA follows: TGTGCCAGCAGCTTGGCCCCACATAGTTACAATGAGCAGTTCTTC.

This sequence joins TRBV5-1 and TRBJ1-1; possibly TRBD1 for D (6 bases). Per the germline V gene, CDR1 is SGHRS and CDR2 is YFSETQ. Trimming removed 0 bases from V and 0 bases from J, with 9 bases in between. This CDR3 is 15 amino acids long. CDR3 nucleotide sequence: TGCGCCAGCAGCTTGGCCGGACAGATGAACACTGAAGCTTTCTTT. Its translation: CASSLAGQMNTEAFF.

This clone was seen a single time. The DNA for the CDR3 is TGTGCCAGCAGCTTAATCCTCTCTGGGGCCAACGTCCTGACTTTC. Its translation: CASSLILSGANVLTF. This chain connects TRBV11-2 to TRBJ2-6; the D is unclear. V lost 2 bases and J 0 bases, leaving 5 bases between the germline ends. The CDR3 is 15 amino acids. Per germline, CDR1 SGHAT and CDR2 FQNNGV.